What follows are 22 T cell receptor beta chains derived from one specimen sequenced in a study of identical twins. Each CDR3 protein is one row after TCRdb ran MiXCR on the 5' RACE reads. The data show 1.5 million to 2 million distinct CDR3 sequences, under 35% seen once. The sample was cord blood. These receptors all come from a newborn girl in good health.

The chain links TRBV7-6 to TRBJ2-1, with D perhaps TRBD2 (6 bases). The CDR3 consists of 16 residues. Trimming took 2 bases from V and 5 from J, leaving 16 bases between them. Germline V gene sequence: CDR1 SGHVS, CDR2 FNYEAQ. The CDR3 DNA reads TGTGCCAGCAGCTTAAGTTTCCGGGACTGGGACAATGAGCAGTTCTTC. It encodes CASSLSFRDWDNEQFF.

This clonotype was counted many times. This chain links TRBV28 with TRBJ2-3; 8 nucleotides line up with TRBD2. The CDR3 contains 17 residues. Germline V gene data show CDR1 as MDHEN and CDR2 as SYDVKM. The V and J ends lost 0 bases and 0 bases, in that order; junction bases with no gene match: 5. The CDR3: CASSLWLLAVSTDTQYF. CDR3 sequence (DNA): TGTGCCAGCAGTTTATGGCTACTAGCGGTTAGCACAGATACGCAGTATTTT. The variable domain in full, with the rest retrieved from reference TRBV28 and TRBJ2-3, is DVKVTQSSRYLVKRTGEKVFLECVQDMDHENMFWYRQDPGLGLRLIYFSYDVKMKEKGDIPEGYSVSREKKERFSLILESASTNQTSMYLCASSLWLLAVSTDTQYFGPGTRLTVL.

This clonotype turned up a few times. The chain recombines TRBV5-1 with TRBJ1-4; 9 nucleotides align to TRBD1. Per germline, CDR1 SGHRS and CDR2 YFSETQ. This CDR3 contains 16 residues. The J segment lost 3 bases and the V segment lost 0 bases, leaving 3 bases of the junction unmatched. The CDR3 sequence: CASSLDRTGANEKLFF. The CDR3 DNA follows: TGCGCCAGCAGCTTGGACCGGACAGGGGCTAATGAAAAACTGTTTTTT.

This chain links TRBV20-1 with TRBJ2-7; 11 nucleotides agree with TRBD2. Trimming took 0 bases from V and 8 from J; bases not matched to a gene: 9. Germline-derived CDR1 and CDR2 are DFQATT and SNEGSKA (reference sequence). The CDR3 covers 15 residues. CDR3 in DNA: TGCAGTGCTAGAGATAGTACTAGCGGGGGCGGGAAGCAGTACTTC. Its protein product is CSARDSTSGGGKQYF.

This clonotype has only a few counts. V gene TRBV6-2 or TRBV6-3 combines with J gene TRBJ1-4; D ambiguous. Germline assignment: CDR1 MNHEY and CDR2 SVGEGT. This CDR3 spans 12 amino acids. The ends were cut back, 6 bases at V and 12 bases at J, with 14 bases in the middle. CDR3 protein: CASSLPWTQLFF. In nucleotides, the CDR3 is TGTGCCAGCAGCCTCCCCTGGACGCAACTGTTTTTT.

The chain combines TRBV5-1 with TRBJ2-1; 7 bases align to TRBD2. The J call may be wrong; the DNA end is better matched by TRBJ2-7. The germline V gene has CDR1 SGHRS and CDR2 YFSETQ. The CDR3 extends over 17 amino acids. CDR3: CASSPLSGPRSYNEQYF. Here the CDR3 DNA reads TGCGCCAGCAGCCCACTTAGCGGGCCCCGCTCCTACAATGAGCAGTACTTC.

About this clonotype itself: This could be a read error, since a much larger clone is one nucleotide away. The chain uses TRBV6-1 and TRBJ1-2, with TRBD1 matching over 8 bases. This CDR3 region has 13 residues. Germline trimming cut 6 bases from V and 3 bases from J; bases unmatched to any gene: 3. Germline values: CDR1 MNHNS, CDR2 SASEGT. CDR3 nucleotides: TGTGCCAGCAGGGACAGGGTTGACTATGGCTACACCTTC. It yields the protein CASRDRVDYGYTF.

The sample holds a few counts of this clonotype. The chain links TRBV21-1 to TRBJ1-5; TRBD1, the table's D call, was not compared with the DNA. TRBV21-1 is a pseudogene segment. This CDR3 has 21 residues. The CDR3 region is CASSKNFSYRTGNRSNQPQHF. The CDR3 nucleotides read TGTGCCAGCAGCAAAAATTTTAGTTATAGGACAGGGAATAGAAGCAATCAGCCCCAGCATTTT.

V gene TRBV5-1 combines with J gene TRBJ2-5; possible D gene TRBD2, 7 bases. The CDR3 loop spans 18 amino acids. V was cut by 0 bases and J by 2 bases, with 20 bases left in between. Germline V gene lookup returns CDR1 SGHRS and CDR2 YFSETQ. The DNA for the CDR3 is TGCGCCAGCAGCTTGGCTTTAACTGCGGGGGCCTCACAAGAGACCCAGTACTTC. Its protein product is CASSLALTAGASQETQYF.

This sequence joins TRBV5-1 and TRBJ2-7; 11 positions agree with TRBD2. V lost 5 bases to trimming and J lost 0 bases; unmatched junction nucleotides: 1. CDR3 length: 14 residues. The germline V gene encodes CDR1 SGHRS and CDR2 YFSETQ. CDR3 DNA: TGCGCCAGCAGGACTAGCGGGGACTCCTACGAGCAGTACTTC. This codes for CASRTSGDSYEQYF. Full variable domain (remainder filled in from reference TRBV5-1 and TRBJ2-7): KAGVTQTPRYLIKTRGQQVTLSCSPISGHRSVSWYQQTPGQGLQFLFEYFSETQRNKGNFPGRFSGRQFSNSRSEMNVSTLELGDSALYLCASRTSGDSYEQYFGPGTRLTVT.

This chain links TRBV19 with TRBJ2-7; no clear D gene. From germline, CDR1 is LNHDA and CDR2 SQIVND (reference sequence). V shed 7 bases and J shed 0 bases, with 10 bases lying between them. The CDR3 covers 13 residues. The CDR3: CASTSPDSYEQYF. The CDR3 region has the DNA TGTGCCAGTACATCGCCCGACTCCTACGAGCAGTACTTC.

The chain links TRBV6-6 to TRBJ2-5; D not resolved. Germline V gene sequence: CDR1 MNHNY, CDR2 SVGAGI (reference sequence). Trimming took 0 bases from V and 6 from J, leaving 11 bases between them. CDR3 length: 14 amino acids. CDR3 bases: TGTGCCAGCAGTTACTCTCAGTGGGGAAAGACCCAGTACTTC. It codes for CASSYSQWGKTQYF.

This clonotype has more than one count but fewer than ten. V is TRBV3-1 and J is TRBJ1-5; D not certain. With 1 base removed from V and 9 bases from J, the gap between germline ends came to 13 bases. The CDR3 is 14 residues long. The V gene's germline CDR1 is LGHDT and CDR2 YNNKEL (reference sequence). The DNA of the CDR3 is TGTGCCAGCAGCCAAGCCACCGGTTTCGTGCCCCAGCATTTT. This gives the protein CASSQATGFVPQHF.

The sample holds one count of this clonotype. Just one base apart from a much larger clone, this may be a read error. This chain uses TRBV20-1 with TRBJ1-4; 9 bases are a match to TRBD1. Germline V gives CDR1 DFQATT, CDR2 SNEGSKA (reference sequence). The CDR3 spans 15 residues. V dropped 5 bases and J dropped 10; count of bases not matched to a gene: 14. CDR3 region: CSAGPTGTGRGKLFF. The CDR3, as DNA: TGCAGTGCTGGACCCACCGGGACAGGGAGGGGAAAACTGTTTTTT.

The J gene is TRBJ2-5, the V gene TRBV29-1, with 8 bases aligning to TRBD2. Per germline, CDR1 SQVTM and CDR2 ANQGSEA. The V segment lost 2 bases and the J segment 5 bases; nucleotides outside the gene matches: 7. The CDR3 runs 14 residues. In DNA, the CDR3 is TGCAGCGTTGAAAACGAAGCGGGAGACGAGACCCAGTACTTC. Its protein product is CSVENEAGDETQYF. The full variable domain, in which reference TRBV29-1 and TRBJ2-5 provide the parts outside the CDR3, is SAVISQKPSRDICQRGTSLTIQCQVDSQVTMMFWYRQQPGQSLTLIATANQGSEATYESGFVIDKFPISRPNLTFSTLTVSNMSPEDSSIYLCSVENEAGDETQYFGPGTRLLVL.

V is TRBV4-1 and J is TRBJ1-4; maybe TRBD1 (6 bases). The CDR3 spans 19 residues. With 0 bases removed from V and 10 bases from J, the gap between germline ends came to 27 bases. Germline V gives CDR1 MGHRA, CDR2 YSYEKL. The CDR3: CASSQEVPGVFEISGKLFF. The CDR3 coding sequence is TGCGCCAGCAGCCAAGAAGTACCAGGGGTGTTTGAAATTAGTGGAAAACTGTTTTTT.

This clonotype showed up just a few times. CDR3 sequence: CASSLVGYINEQFF. CDR3 in DNA: TGTGCCAGCAGCTTGGTGGGATACATCAATGAGCAGTTCTTC. The rearrangement links TRBV7-2 to TRBJ2-1; D is undetermined. The CDR3 is made up of 14 amino acids. Between the trimmed V and J ends, which lost 3 bases and 6 bases, there was a span of 12 bases. Germline CDR1 and CDR2: SGHTA and FQGNSA.

There are many counts of this clonotype. The V and J genes are TRBV7-2 and TRBJ2-3; 8 nucleotides align to TRBD2. Germline CDR1 reads SGHTA; CDR2 reads FQGNSA. This CDR3 is 17 amino acids long. The V and J ends lost 2 bases and 0 bases, in that order; junction bases with no gene match: 7. Here the CDR3 reads CASSLRLAGSSTDTQYF. The DNA for the CDR3 is TGTGCCAGCAGCTTAAGATTAGCGGGGTCTAGCACAGATACGCAGTATTTT.

The CDR3 coding sequence is TGCGCCAGCAGCCAAGAAGCAAACGACAGCCCCACCTACGAGCAGTACTTC. Its translation is CASSQEANDSPTYEQYF. The chain carries TRBV4-1 and TRBJ2-7, with a possible D match to TRBD1 (5 bases). V shed 0 bases and J shed 2 bases, with 17 bases lying between them. The CDR3 consists of 17 residues. The germline V gene has CDR1 MGHRA and CDR2 YSYEKL.

This clonotype was counted between two and nine times. V gene TRBV28 combines with J gene TRBJ1-1; TRBD1 might be the D (6 bases). The CDR3 extends over 11 amino acids. CDR1 and CDR2 (germline): MDHEN, SYDVKM. V was trimmed by 3 bases and J by 11 bases, leaving 10 bases between them. The CDR3 DNA follows: TGTGCCAGCAGTTTGAGAGGGGGTGCTTTCTTT. Its translation: CASSLRGGAFF.

In this sample, this clonotype turned up a few times. The chain is built from TRBV29-1 and TRBJ2-3; the D gene is possibly TRBD1 (5 bases). V dropped 3 bases and J dropped 5 bases, with 12 bases sitting between them. The CDR3 loop spans 13 amino acids. CDR1 and CDR2 from the germline V gene are SQVTM and ANQGSEA. The CDR3 region is CSVDGQGEDTQYF. CDR3 DNA sequence: TGCAGCGTTGATGGTCAGGGCGAAGATACGCAGTATTTT.

The rearrangement uses TRBV20-1 and TRBJ2-3, with a tentative D call TRBD2 (5 bases). Germline V gene lookup returns CDR1 DFQATT and CDR2 SNEGSKA (reference sequence). V lost 6 bases and J 2 bases, leaving 12 bases between the germline ends. The length of the CDR3 is 13 residues. This chain's CDR3 is CSAPVGVTDTQYF. Written as DNA, the CDR3 is TGCAGTGCACCAGTGGGAGTCACAGATACGCAGTATTTT.